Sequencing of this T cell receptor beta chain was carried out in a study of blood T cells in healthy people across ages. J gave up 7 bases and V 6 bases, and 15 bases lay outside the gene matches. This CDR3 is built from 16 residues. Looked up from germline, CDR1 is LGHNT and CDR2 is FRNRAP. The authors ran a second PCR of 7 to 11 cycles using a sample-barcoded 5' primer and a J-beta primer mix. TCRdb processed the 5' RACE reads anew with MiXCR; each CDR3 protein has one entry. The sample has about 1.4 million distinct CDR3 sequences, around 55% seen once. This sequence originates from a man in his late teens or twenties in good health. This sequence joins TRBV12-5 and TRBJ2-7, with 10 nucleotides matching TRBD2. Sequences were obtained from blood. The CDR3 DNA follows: TGTGCTAGTGGGCCTAATAGCGGGGGGATCTTTGATGAGCAGTACTTC. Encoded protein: CASGPNSGGIFDEQYF.